The 4 T cell receptor beta chains below all came from one sample that was sequenced in a study of blood T cells in healthy people across ages. The second PCR ran about 6 to 11 cycles with a sample-barcoded 5' primer and J-beta primers. Via MiXCR, TCRdb re-called the 5' RACE reads, giving one row per CDR3 protein. This table has about 800,000 distinct CDR3 sequences, roughly 25% appearing once. The same sample was also used in a study of T cells of mothers and their children.

The sample was blood. These receptors all stem from a boy younger than 18 in good health.

Here the CDR3 reads CSAVTGDSVGYTF. The CDR3 DNA reads TGCAGTGCCGTGACAGGGGACTCGGTTGGCTACACCTTC. V gene TRBV20-1 combines with J gene TRBJ1-2, with TRBD1 matching 8 bases. J was trimmed by 7 bases and V by 6 bases; bases with no gene match: 10. The CDR3 is 13 residues long. Germline CDR1 and CDR2: DFQATT and SNEGSKA (reference sequence).

This clonotype has only a few counts. Its ends do not fully match the called genes, so a read error is possible. This sequence joins TRBV12-3 or TRBV12-4 and TRBJ1-5, with D unresolved. The CDR3 consists of 13 residues. The CDR3 DNA reads as TGTGCCGGCAGTTTAGACCGGGGTAGGCCCCAGCATTTT. It codes for CAGSLDRGRPQHF.

This clonotype was seen only a few times. The chain is built from TRBV5-1 and TRBJ2-7; 12 bases map to TRBD2. CDR3 length equals 17 residues. Germline V gives CDR1 SGHRS, CDR2 YFSETQ. V dropped 3 bases and J dropped 5; count of bases not matched to a gene: 12. CDR3 coding DNA: TGCGCCAGCAGCTATTATCCGGGACTAGCGGGTATCAACGAGCAGTACTTC. It specifies CASSYYPGLAGINEQYF.

This clonotype was seen only a few times. This chain connects TRBV27 to TRBJ2-5, with TRBD2 matching over 7 bases. Per germline, CDR1 MNHEY and CDR2 SMNVEV (reference sequence). Unmatched junction bases numbered 7, after V lost 6 bases and J lost 3 bases. The CDR3 is 14 amino acids. The CDR3 protein is CASRDLGGKETQYF. DNA of the CDR3: TGTGCCAGCAGGGACCTGGGGGGGAAAGAGACCCAGTACTTC.